The rows below give T cell receptor beta chains drawn from one sample of a study of metastatic and nonmetastatic thyroid tumors. With MiXCR, TCRdb called clones anew from the PCR reads. The table has about 92,000 clones, 14% to 15% seen once. The specimen was blood. Every receptor here comes from a female donor with papillary thyroid cancer or a benign thyroid nodule (not recorded which). Some clones in this sample may be carry-over from other donors' samples. Each CDR3 is given with its conserved first and last residue.

v_call	j_call	cdr3_aa
TRBV18	TRBJ2-2	CASSPQQGDTGELFF
TRBV29-1	TRBJ2-3	CSTAGTSSTDTQYF
TRBV6-1	TRBJ2-5	CASSYSNQETQYF
TRBV24-1	TRBJ2-1	CATGQGSSYNEQFF
TRBV28	TRBJ1-1	CASSLISTEAFF
TRBV6-1	TRBJ2-3	CASSRQRGGTDTQYF
TRBV14	TRBJ2-7	CASSPWGGSYEQYF
TRBV20-1	TRBJ2-5	CSASHLGAGPFQETQYF
TRBV5-4	TRBJ2-2	CASSSINLGVGTGELFF
TRBV29-1	TRBJ2-2	CSVAAWVQANTGELFF
TRBV4-1	TRBJ2-7	CASSHEPGGNYEQYF
TRBV2	TRBJ1-2	CAKAPSDADGYTF
TRBV11-3	TRBJ2-7	CASSTTGSYEQYF
TRBV19	TRBJ1-1	CASSLAFPRNTEAFF
TRBV19	TRBJ1-4	CASSIGRATNEKLFF
TRBV30	TRBJ1-2	CALPGTGGSYGYTF
TRBV5-6	TRBJ1-3	CASSSLRTGNTIYF
TRBV5-6	TRBJ2-1	CASSGGYYNEQFF
TRBV3-1	TRBJ1-1	CASNEGPSFEAFF
TRBV3-1	TRBJ2-7	CASSQVNQDYEQYF
TRBV2	TRBJ2-3	CASTRLVVGADTQYF
TRBV6-1	TRBJ2-1	CASNRERGRNEQFF
TRBV11-2	TRBJ1-1	CASSTRVTPRETEAFF
TRBV10-3	TRBJ2-3	CAISGSSGAREGTDTQYF
TRBV18	TRBJ1-3	CASSPPGFRGGSPSGNTIYF
TRBV7-9	TRBJ2-5	CASSSRLEETQYF
TRBV20-1	TRBJ1-2	CSAPQRKNYGYTF
TRBV20-1	TRBJ2-4	CSASAQGVPKNIQYF
TRBV4-1	TRBJ2-1	CASSQEGVRGRNEQFF
TRBV11-1	TRBJ2-1	CASSLVGGVDEQFF
TRBV7-2	TRBJ1-4	CASSSKGTGNEKLFF
TRBV11-2	TRBJ1-1	CASSLGSRNTEAFF
TRBV30	TRBJ2-3	CAWSVGSSTDTQYF
TRBV19	TRBJ2-3	CASSRNLLAGGLHTQYF
TRBV12-3/TRBV12-4	TRBJ1-6	CASAAQGLNSPLHF
TRBV19	TRBJ2-2	CASSRDKNTGELFF
TRBV7-2	TRBJ2-7	CASSLEGRKGEQYF
TRBV18	TRBJ2-1	CASSPTRGGSYNEQFF
TRBV10-1	TRBJ2-3	CASSENLDTQYF
TRBV4-1	TRBJ2-7	CASSQKRGPSYEQYF
TRBV5-1	TRBJ2-1	CASSLGLQGRYNEQFF
TRBV19	TRBJ2-1	CASTSAGLAGREQFF
TRBV9	TRBJ1-6	CASSEALWGDSPLHF
TRBV6-1	TRBJ2-7	CASSLSRTGGSEQYF
TRBV6-1	TRBJ1-5	CASTYMGGAIGNQPQHF
TRBV4-2	TRBJ1-4	CASSQRPGTGGFYEKLFF
TRBV6-2/TRBV6-3	TRBJ2-4	CASSSTGTSGNIQYF
TRBV5-1	TRBJ2-7	CASSFIGGQGSYEQYF
TRBV18	TRBJ2-7	CASSPRTKRSEQYF
TRBV28	TRBJ1-3	CASSLLTATRGNTIYF
TRBV29-1	TRBJ1-2	CSAGGLYGYTF
TRBV5-1	TRBJ1-1	CASSLGADGEAFF
TRBV20-1	TRBJ1-1	CSASGEAFF
TRBV7-9	TRBJ1-1	CASSSYRESDTEAFF
TRBV7-9	TRBJ2-7	CASSSSRIYEQYF